This paragraph covers one T cell receptor (beta chain) sequence. Antigen unknown. These data come from a study of cytomegalovirus exposure and HLA in healthy donors. The germline V and J ends were trimmed by 0 bases and 4 bases, with 7 bases remaining between them. This CDR3 comprises 14 residues. CDR1 and CDR2 from the germline V gene are MGHRA and YSYEKL. The primer mix had 60 Vbeta and 13 Jbeta primers. Clones were read by immunoSEQ multiplex PCR, and TCRdb kept only the in-frame ones, dropping some. This table has some 93,000 clones, about a tenth appearing once. Whole-study results and caveats: It was shown in a later analysis that HLA-associated TCR beta chains were more clonally expanded than other, equally common chains.

This clonotype was sampled from a man over 45 in good health and CMV-seropositive. The specimen sequenced was PBMCs. V and J are TRBV4-1 and TRBJ2-1; possibly TRBD2 for D (6 bases). For the CDR3, the DNA is TGCGCCAGCAGCCAAGAAGGGACTTACAATGAGCAGTTCTTC. Amino acids: CASSQEGTYNEQFF.